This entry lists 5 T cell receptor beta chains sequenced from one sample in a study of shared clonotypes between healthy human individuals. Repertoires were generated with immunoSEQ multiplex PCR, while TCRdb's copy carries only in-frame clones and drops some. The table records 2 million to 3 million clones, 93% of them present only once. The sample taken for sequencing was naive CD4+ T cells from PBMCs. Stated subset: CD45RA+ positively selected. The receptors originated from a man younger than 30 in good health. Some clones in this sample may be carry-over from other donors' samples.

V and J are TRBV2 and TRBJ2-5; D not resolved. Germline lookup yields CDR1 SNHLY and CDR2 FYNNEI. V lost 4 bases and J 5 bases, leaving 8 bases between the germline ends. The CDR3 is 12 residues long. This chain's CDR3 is CASSASLETQYF. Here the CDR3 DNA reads TGTGCCAGCAGTGCCAGCTTGGAGACCCAGTACTTC.

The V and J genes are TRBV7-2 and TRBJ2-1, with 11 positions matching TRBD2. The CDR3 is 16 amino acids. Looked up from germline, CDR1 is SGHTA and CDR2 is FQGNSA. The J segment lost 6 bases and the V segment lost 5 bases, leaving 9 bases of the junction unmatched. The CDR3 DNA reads TGTGCCAGCAGCCCAAGACTAGCGGGAAAGGGCAATGAGCAGTTCTTC. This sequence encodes CASSPRLAGKGNEQFF.

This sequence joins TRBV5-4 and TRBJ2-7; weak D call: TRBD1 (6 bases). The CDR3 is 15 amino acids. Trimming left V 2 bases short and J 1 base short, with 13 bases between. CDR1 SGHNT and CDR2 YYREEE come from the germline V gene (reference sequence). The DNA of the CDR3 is TGTGCCAGCAGCTTTGGGGGCGCAAGGTCCTACGAGCAGTACTTC. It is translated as CASSFGGARSYEQYF.

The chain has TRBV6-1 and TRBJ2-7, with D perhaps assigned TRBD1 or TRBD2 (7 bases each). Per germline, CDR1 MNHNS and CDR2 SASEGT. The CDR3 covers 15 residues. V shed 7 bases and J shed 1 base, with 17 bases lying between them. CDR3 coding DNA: TGTGCCAGCATTGCTAGACAGGGAGGGTCCTACGAGCAGTACTTC. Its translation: CASIARQGGSYEQYF.

The CDR3 is CASSADSMNTEAFF. The CDR3, as DNA: TGCGCCAGCAGCGCGGACAGTATGAACACTGAAGCTTTCTTT. The chain is built from TRBV5-1 and TRBJ1-1; perhaps TRBD1 as D (6 bases). The CDR3 totals 14 residues. V was clipped by 4 bases and J by 0 bases, with 10 bases between them. Germline V gene lookup returns CDR1 SGHRS and CDR2 YFSETQ.